This entry is about one T cell receptor beta chain. Antigen: not known. The source of the sample is a study of beta chain features in type 1 diabetes. Whole-study results and caveats: The study left unresolved whether HLA type influences TCRB rearrangement. Sequencing from cDNA could over-represent high-TCR-expressing cells. The naive, central memory and Treg TCRB repertoires looked more alike in patients than they did in healthy donors. TCRB CDR3s from Type 1 diabetes patients were moderately but significantly shorter in all four CD4+ subsets.

The sequenced template was cDNA made from the entire isolated RNA. Measured with immunoSEQ multiplex PCR; TCRdb has only the in-frame clones, and not every one. The table includes some 350,000 clones, roughly 14% detected once. The CDR3 runs 14 residues. Per the germline V gene, CDR1 is SGHRS and CDR2 is YFSETQ. V shed 2 bases, J shed 7 bases, and the junction held 5 bases outside the gene matches. The TCR originated in a woman between 18 and 29 years old with type 1 diabetes. The chain employs TRBV5-1 and TRBJ2-2; 7 nucleotides line up with TRBD1. The sample taken for sequencing was naive CD4+ T cells from blood. For the CDR3, the DNA is TGCGCCAGCAGCTTCGCCCCAGGGGGCGGGGAGCTGTTTTTT. Protein product: CASSFAPGGGELFF. The full variable domain, with the rest looked up from reference TRBV5-1 and TRBJ2-2, is KAGVTQTPRYLIKTRGQQVTLSCSPISGHRSVSWYQQTPGQGLQFLFEYFSETQRNKGNFPGRFSGRQFSNSRSEMNVSTLELGDSALYLCASSFAPGGGELFFGEGSRLTVL.